This note documents a single TCR beta chain sequence. Each exposed participant met a COVID-19 case in the 2 weeks preceding study entry. Original handling: By means of reference gene primer amplification, nucleated cell counts were estimated. Produced via immunoSEQ multiplex PCR; TCRdb's table is partial and in-frame only. Clonal size and the V and J genes are those of that table, whereas D and trimming came from the DNA. This sample has under 200,000 clones, with about four fifths found just once. There are 12 residues in the CDR3. Trimming pared 5 bases from V and 4 bases from J, leaving 5 bases between. Germline V lookup: CDR1 MNHEY, CDR2 SVGEGT. These data originate in a study of blood T cell repertoires in COVID-19. Study in general: Collection of acute and convalescent COVID-19 samples took place in the United States, Italy and Spain. The cDNA or gDNA used as material had been derived from T cells, B-cell-depleted T cells, or PBMCs.

The J gene is TRBJ1-4, the V gene TRBV6-2 or TRBV6-3, with unresolved D. What was sequenced was PBMCs or T cells enriched from blood (not recorded which). The sequence derives from a woman in her twenties or thirties who had been exposed to COVID-19. The CDR3 region is CASSRGNEKLFF. The CDR3 DNA sequence: TGTGCCAGCAGTCGGGGTAATGAAAAACTGTTTTTT.